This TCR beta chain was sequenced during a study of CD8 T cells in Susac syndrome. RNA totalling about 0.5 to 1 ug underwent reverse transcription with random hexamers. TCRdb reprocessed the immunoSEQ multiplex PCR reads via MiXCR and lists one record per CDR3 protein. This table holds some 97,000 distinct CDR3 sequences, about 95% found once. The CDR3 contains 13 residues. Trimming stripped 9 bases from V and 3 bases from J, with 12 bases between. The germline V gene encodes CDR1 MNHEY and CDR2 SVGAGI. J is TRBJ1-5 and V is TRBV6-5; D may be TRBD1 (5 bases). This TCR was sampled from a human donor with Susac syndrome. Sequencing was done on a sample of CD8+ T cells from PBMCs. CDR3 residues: CASRDGDNQPQHF. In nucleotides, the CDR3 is TGTGCCAGTAGGGACGGTGACAATCAGCCCCAGCATTTT.